This entry features one T cell receptor beta chain sequence. Its antigen is not known. Germline V gene data show CDR1 as GTSNPN and CDR2 as SVGIG (reference sequence). V shed 2 bases and J shed 0 bases, with 5 bases lying between them. This CDR3 comprises 14 residues. The entry originates in a study of cytomegalovirus exposure and HLA in healthy donors. General observations from the study: Cytomegalovirus-associated status was assigned to about 150 TCR beta chains. An assumption of roughly uniform sequencing depth across donors underlay the presence/absence analyses. Donor immune exposure was known only as CMV serostatus.

PCR involved 60 Vbeta and 13 Jbeta primers. TCRdb's copy holds only in-frame clones and misses some; the assay was immunoSEQ multiplex PCR. The sample lists 90,000 to 150,000 clones; about three quarters were seen once. The genes are TRBV30 and TRBJ1-6; D remains unclear. The receptor comes from a female donor in good health and CMV-seronegative. The specimen sequenced was PBMCs. The CDR3 DNA reads as TGTGCCTGGAGTCTGAGCTCCTATAATTCACCCCTCCACTTT. Translation: CAWSLSSYNSPLHF.